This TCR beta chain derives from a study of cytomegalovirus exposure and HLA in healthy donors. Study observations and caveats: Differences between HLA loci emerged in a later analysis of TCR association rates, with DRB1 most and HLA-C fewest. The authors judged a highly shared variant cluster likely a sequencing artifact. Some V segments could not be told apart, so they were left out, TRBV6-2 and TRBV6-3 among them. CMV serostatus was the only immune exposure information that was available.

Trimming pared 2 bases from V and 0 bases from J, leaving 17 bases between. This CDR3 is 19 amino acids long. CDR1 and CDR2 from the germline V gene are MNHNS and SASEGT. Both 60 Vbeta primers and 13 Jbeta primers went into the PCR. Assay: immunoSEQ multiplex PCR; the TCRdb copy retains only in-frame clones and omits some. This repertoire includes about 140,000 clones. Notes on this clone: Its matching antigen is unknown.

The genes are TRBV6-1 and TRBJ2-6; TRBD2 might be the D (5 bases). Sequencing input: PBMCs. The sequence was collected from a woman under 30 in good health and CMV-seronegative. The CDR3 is CASSEPRTSGSSGANVLTF. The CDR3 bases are TGTGCCAGCAGTGAACCAAGGACGAGCGGATCCTCTGGGGCCAACGTCCTGACTTTC.